Here is one T cell receptor (beta chain) with its context. Antigen: not known. The entire patient cohort was treatment-naive prior to thyroid surgery. This sample stems from a study of metastatic and nonmetastatic thyroid tumors. At the level of the study: The study looked at repertoires side by side in blood and in tumor or nodule tissue from malignant and benign thyroid patients. General study findings and limits: TCR beta diversity was reportedly significantly higher in malignant thyroid tumors than benign nodules, in blood and tumor.

The V gene end was trimmed by 3 bases and the J gene end by 2 bases; junction bases not matched to a gene: 5. Germline V CDR1 and CDR2: SGHRS, YFSETQ. The CDR3 loop spans 14 amino acids. In the authors' workflow: Across clinicopathological groups, CDR3 differences served as the basis for building a distant-metastasis classifier for papillary thyroid cancer. TCRdb re-called the PCR reads through MiXCR. These V and J calls are TCRdb output, not the study's own analysis. The sample contains approximately 4,900 clones, 25% to 30% of which appear only once. This clonotype was sampled from a female donor with papillary thyroid cancer or a benign thyroid nodule (not recorded which). Some clones in this sample may be carry-over from other donors' samples. J is TRBJ2-7 and V is TRBV5-1; 7 nucleotides align to TRBD2. Specimen: adjacent normal tissue. The CDR3 DNA is TGCGCCAGCAGCTCGAGCGGGACCCCCTACGAGCAGTACTTC. Protein sequence: CASSSSGTPYEQYF.